This is a list of T cell receptor beta chains from one sample in a study of blood T cells in healthy people across ages. A single record per CDR3 protein comes from TCRdb applying MiXCR to the 5' RACE reads. The table lists about 780,000 distinct CDR3 sequences, 35% to 60% of them singletons. The source material was blood. The receptors derive from an elderly man in good health. Each CDR3 is given with its conserved first and last residue. A D gene is named only where the DNA matches it firmly. The size entry is marked missing in some rows and otherwise reads once, few, many or a size class.

CDR3 DNA: TGCGCCAGCAGCCCCTCCGGACTAGCGGGAGTAGAAGAGACCCAGTACTTC; CDR3 protein: CASSPSGLAGVEETQYF; V gene: TRBV4-3; clone size: few; D gene: TRBD2; J gene: TRBJ2-5
CDR3 DNA: TGTGCCAGCAGCTACCCCGAGACAGGGAGTCAGCCCCAGCATTTT; CDR3 protein: CASSYPETGSQPQHF; V gene: TRBV7-2; clone size: few; D gene: TRBD1; J gene: TRBJ1-5
CDR3 DNA: TGTGCCGGCAGCAGCGGACGGGGCATGGAGACCCAGTACTTC; CDR3 protein: CAGSSGRGMETQYF; V gene: TRBV12-3/TRBV12-4; clone size: -; D gene: -; J gene: TRBJ2-5
CDR3 DNA: TGTGCCAGCAGCTTAGAGCAGGGTCGGGGGAACACTGAAGCTTTCTTT; CDR3 protein: CASSLEQGRGNTEAFF; V gene: TRBV7-2; clone size: -; D gene: -; J gene: TRBJ1-1
CDR3 DNA: TGCGCCAGCAGCCACCCACAGCGACCTGAGCAGTACTTC; CDR3 protein: CASSHPQRPEQYF; V gene: TRBV5-1; clone size: -; D gene: -; J gene: TRBJ2-5
CDR3 DNA: TGTGCCAGCAGCCTGTCCGGGACGGCACAAGAGACCCAGTACTTC; CDR3 protein: CASSLSGTAQETQYF; V gene: TRBV7-2; clone size: -; D gene: -; J gene: TRBJ2-5
CDR3 DNA: TGTGCCAGCAGTTACTCTGGGACGGCAAACTCTGGGGCCAACGTCCTGACTTTC; CDR3 protein: CASSYSGTANSGANVLTF; V gene: TRBV6-5; clone size: -; D gene: -; J gene: TRBJ2-6
CDR3 DNA: TGCAGCGCCGCCGGGACCTTAGGGGAGACCCAGTACTTC; CDR3 protein: CSAAGTLGETQYF; V gene: TRBV29-1; clone size: many; D gene: -; J gene: TRBJ2-5
CDR3 DNA: TGTGCCAGCAGTGCGATCGGAGGGAGCGATACGCAGTATTTT; CDR3 protein: CASSAIGGSDTQYF; V gene: TRBV27; clone size: -; D gene: -; J gene: TRBJ2-3
CDR3 DNA: TGTGCCAGCAGTCCGCCCCCCGGACGAGCGGGAGCCTACGAGCAGTACTTC; CDR3 protein: CASSPPPGRAGAYEQYF; V gene: TRBV27; clone size: -; D gene: TRBD2; J gene: TRBJ2-7
CDR3 DNA: TGTGCCAGCAGCTATCTAGCGGGAGGACACAATGAGCAGTTCTTC; CDR3 protein: CASSYLAGGHNEQFF; V gene: TRBV7-2; clone size: few; D gene: TRBD2; J gene: TRBJ2-1
CDR3 DNA: TGTGCCAGCAGCCTCAGACTAACTCCCTTGACCCAGTACTTC; CDR3 protein: CASSLRLTPLTQYF; V gene: TRBV7-2; clone size: few; D gene: -; J gene: TRBJ2-5
CDR3 DNA: TGTGCCAGCAGCCCAAAACTGGCAAAGAACGAGCAGTACTTC; CDR3 protein: CASSPKLAKNEQYF; V gene: TRBV9; clone size: few; D gene: -; J gene: TRBJ2-7
CDR3 DNA: TGCAGTGCTCCTAATGGGGACATTCAGTACTTC; CDR3 protein: CSAPNGDIQYF; V gene: TRBV20-1; clone size: -; D gene: -; J gene: TRBJ2-4
CDR3 DNA: TGTGCCAGCAGCCATCCCACTAGCGGGGACGGAGAGACCCAGTACTTC; CDR3 protein: CASSHPTSGDGETQYF; V gene: TRBV16; clone size: -; D gene: TRBD2; J gene: TRBJ2-5